The sequence of this TCR beta chain was determined in a study of blood T cell repertoires in COVID-19. Study-level background: PBMCs, B-cell-depleted T cells, or T cells were the source of the cDNA or gDNA that made up the material.

Per the authors' pipeline: Reference gene primer amplification gave nucleated cell count estimates. Sequencing used immunoSEQ multiplex PCR; TCRdb keeps in-frame clones, though not all of them. V, J and clone size are taken as reported in that table, and D and trimming were inferred from the DNA itself. The table lists approximately 240,000 clones, more than 65% of them singletons, with approximately 2.5% in the top ten. This CDR3 spans 13 amino acids. Germline-derived CDR1 and CDR2 are MNHEY and SVGAGI. Trimming at V came to 8 bases and at J to 3 bases, leaving 5 bases not matched to a gene. Source material: peripheral blood. The rearrangement links TRBV6-5 to TRBJ2-7; 9 bases line up with TRBD2. The TCR originated in a woman aged 55-69 years with acute or convalescent COVID-19. This CDR3 is CASQRGASYEQYF. The CDR3 coding sequence is TGTGCCAGCCAGCGGGGGGCAAGCTACGAGCAGTACTTC.